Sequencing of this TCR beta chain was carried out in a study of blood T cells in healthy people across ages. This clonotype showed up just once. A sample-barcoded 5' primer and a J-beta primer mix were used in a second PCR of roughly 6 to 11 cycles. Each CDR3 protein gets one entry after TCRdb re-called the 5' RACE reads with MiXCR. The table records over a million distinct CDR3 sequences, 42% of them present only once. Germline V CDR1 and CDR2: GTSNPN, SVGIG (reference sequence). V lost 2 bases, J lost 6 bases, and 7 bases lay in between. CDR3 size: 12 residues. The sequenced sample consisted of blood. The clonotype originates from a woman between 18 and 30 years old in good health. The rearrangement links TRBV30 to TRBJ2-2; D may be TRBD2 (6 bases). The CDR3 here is CAWSPGAGELFF. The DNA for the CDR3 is TGTGCCTGGAGTCCGGGGGCCGGGGAGCTGTTTTTT.